This T cell receptor beta chain was sequenced in a study of CD8+CD57+ T cells in acquired aplastic anemia. Study as a whole: Roughly 3 ug was the average amount of DNA from sorted CD4+ and CD8+ cells. Healthy donors averaged roughly 11 million reads for CD4+ cells.

CDR1 and CDR2 from the germline V gene are SNHLY and FYNNEI. CDR3 length: 14 residues. Trimming took off 6 bases at V and 1 base at J, with 10 bases between the two ends. Study results and caveats: Sharing between patients and controls was observed for twenty-nine CD8+ CDR3 sequences.

Genomic DNA was employed as the template in profiling TCR beta VDJ and CDR3. TCRdb re-called the reads through MiXCR, storing one row per CDR3 protein. The table records 180,000 or so distinct CDR3 sequences, 40% to 50% of them present only once. This clonotype came up many times. Antigen: not known. The source is a human donor in good health. Sequencing input: sorted CD4+, CD8+, or CD8+CD57+ T cells (not recorded which) from PBMCs. The chain recombines TRBV2 with TRBJ2-4; no firm D call. CDR3 bases: TGTGCCAGCAGCGCGGATGGGGCCAAAAACATTCAGTACTTC. This gives the protein CASSADGAKNIQYF. The variable domain in full, completed from reference TRBV2 and TRBJ2-4, reads EPEVTQTPSHQVTQMGQEVILRCVPISNHLYFYWYRQILGQKVEFLVSFYNNEISEKSEIFDDQFSVERPDGSNFTLKIRSTKLEDSAMYFCASSADGAKNIQYFGAGTRLSVL.